The 14 T cell receptor beta chains listed next were all sequenced from one sample in a study of precursors of human CD4 cytotoxic T cells. TCRdb re-called the reads with MiXCR, one entry per CDR3 protein. This sample has some 800 distinct CDR3 sequences, with 18% found just once. Bulk UMI-based sequencing covered sorted CD4+ central memory, effector memory, IL-7R-high and IL-7R-negative TEMRA subsets. Sequencing was done on a sample of memory CD4+ T cells from blood (PBMCs). The receptors were gathered from a human donor in good health.

This clonotype qualifies as large. The chain couples TRBV7-3 to TRBJ1-2; TRBD1 aligns across 8 bases. After removal of 5 bases from V and 8 bases from J, the junction contained 7 bases not matched to a gene. The V gene's germline CDR1 is SGHTA and CDR2 FQGTGA. The CDR3 runs 13 residues. CDR3 coding DNA: TGTGCCAGCAGCCCTGGACAGGGAGAAGGCTACACCTTC. It encodes CASSPGQGEGYTF.

This clonotype is large in the sample. The J gene is TRBJ2-2, the V gene TRBV27; D ambiguous. This CDR3 has 12 amino acids. The germline V gene has CDR1 MNHEY and CDR2 SMNVEV (reference sequence). V lost 5 bases, J lost 6 bases, and 7 bases lay in between. The CDR3 spells CASSPLAGELFF. The CDR3 nucleotides read TGTGCCAGCAGTCCGCTGGCCGGGGAGCTGTTTTTT.

Within the sample, this clonotype is large. The chain is built from TRBV5-6 and TRBJ2-1, with D uncertain. V was trimmed by 1 base and J by 9 bases, leaving 8 bases between them. CDR3 length: 12 residues. Germline lookup yields CDR1 SGHDT and CDR2 YYEEEE. CDR3 amino acids: CASSLNFREQFF. Written as DNA, the CDR3 is TGTGCCAGCAGCTTGAACTTCCGTGAGCAGTTCTTC.

This clonotype qualifies as large. This sequence joins TRBV28 and TRBJ1-1; D may be TRBD1 (6 bases). The length of the CDR3 is 15 residues. Trimming cost V 5 bases and J 8 bases, with 21 bases left between them. Germline CDR1 reads MDHEN; CDR2 reads SYDVKM. The CDR3 sequence is CASSGGGGRRTEAFF. As DNA, the CDR3 is TGTGCCAGCAGTGGCGGGGGCGGCAGACGAACAGAAGCTTTCTTT. Filled out from reference TRBV28 and TRBJ1-1, the complete variable domain reads DVKVTQSSRYLVKRTGEKVFLECVQDMDHENMFWYRQDPGLGLRLIYFSYDVKMKEKGDIPEGYSVSREKKERFSLILESASTNQTSMYLCASSGGGGRRTEAFFGQGTRLTVV.

This clonotype was observed a few times. The gene calls are TRBV20-1 and TRBJ2-3, with 10 bases aligning to TRBD2. Germline CDR1 and CDR2: DFQATT and SNEGSKA (reference sequence). Trimming removed 4 bases from V and 6 bases from J; junction bases left unmatched: 4. This CDR3 contains 13 residues. The CDR3 DNA sequence: TGCAGTGCTACCCGGACTAGCGGCGATACGCAGTATTTT. Encoded protein: CSATRTSGDTQYF.

This clonotype was seen a handful of times. V is TRBV27 and J is TRBJ1-1, with D possibly matching TRBD1 (6 bases). Looked up from germline, CDR1 is MNHEY and CDR2 is SMNVEV (reference sequence). The length of the CDR3 is 15 residues. The V end was cut by 8 bases, the J end by 4 bases, with 20 bases between. CDR3 in DNA: TGTGCCAGCCGACTCGACAGGAGGGGAAGCACTGAAGCTTTCTTT. Protein: CASRLDRRGSTEAFF.

There are a few counts of this clonotype. This chain joins TRBV5-6 and TRBJ2-1, with D maybe TRBD2 (5 bases). There are 15 residues in the CDR3. Trimming took 2 bases from V and 0 from J, leaving 9 bases between them. CDR1 SGHDT and CDR2 YYEEEE come from the germline V gene. CDR3 region: CASSFRRSSYNEQFF. DNA of the CDR3: TGTGCCAGCAGCTTTAGGAGGTCCTCCTACAATGAGCAGTTCTTC.

The gene calls are TRBV4-2 and TRBJ1-1, with D maybe TRBD1 (5 bases). Germline lookup yields CDR1 LGHNA and CDR2 YNFKEQ. The CDR3 is made up of 15 amino acids. V dropped 3 bases and J dropped 11 bases, with 22 bases sitting between them. The CDR3 protein is CASSQVAQGSQGAFF. The CDR3, as DNA: TGTGCCAGCAGCCAGGTAGCTCAGGGTTCACAAGGGGCTTTCTTT.

This clonotype was observed a handful of times. V gene TRBV5-5 combines with J gene TRBJ2-1; 7 nucleotides align to TRBD1. Germline CDR1 is SGHKS and CDR2 is YYEKEE (reference sequence). Trimming removed 4 bases from V and 6 bases from J; junction bases left unmatched: 7. The CDR3 contains 14 residues. The CDR3 is CASSPHRDSNEQFF. The CDR3 DNA reads TGTGCCAGCAGCCCTCACCGGGACAGCAATGAGCAGTTCTTC.

Only a few counts were recorded for this clonotype. The CDR3 loop reads CASSLDNEQFF. The DNA for the CDR3 is TGTGCCAGCAGTTTAGACAATGAGCAGTTCTTC. The rearrangement uses TRBV12-3 or TRBV12-4 and TRBJ2-1; no clear D gene. The CDR3 spans 11 residues. Trimming took off 1 base at V and 5 bases at J, with 0 bases between the two ends.

This sequence joins TRBV14 and TRBJ2-7; 7 positions match TRBD1. The germline V gene encodes CDR1 SGHDN and CDR2 FVKESK. V dropped 4 bases and J dropped 3; count of bases not matched to a gene: 9. The CDR3 has 15 residues. The CDR3 bases are TGTGCCAGCAGCCTTCATAGGGGGCAAAACTACGAGCAGTACTTC. This codes for CASSLHRGQNYEQYF. The full variable domain, rest sourced from reference TRBV14 and TRBJ2-7, is EAGVTQFPSHSVIEKGQTVTLRCDPISGHDNLYWYRRVMGKEIKFLLHFVKESKQDESGMPNNRFLAERTGGTYSTLKVQPAELEDSGVYFCASSLHRGQNYEQYFGPGTRLTVT.

This clonotype was seen only a few times. This chain uses TRBV15 with TRBJ2-1, with 7 bases aligning to TRBD1. The CDR3 spans 15 residues. The germline gives CDR1 LNHNV, CDR2 YYDKDF (reference sequence). With 3 bases clipped from V and 2 bases from J, the junction kept 4 bases outside the gene matches. CDR3 in DNA: TGTGCCACCAGCAGCCGAGGGGGCACCTACAATGAGCAGTTCTTC. Translation: CATSSRGGTYNEQFF.

In its sample, this clonotype ranks as large. The rearrangement links TRBV29-1 to TRBJ1-2; D remains unclear. The V gene lost 5 bases and the J gene lost 1 base, with 5 bases spanning the gap. CDR1 and CDR2 (germline): SQVTM, ANQGSEA. This CDR3 has 11 residues. DNA of the CDR3: TGCAGCGTTCAAAATAACTATGGCTACACCTTC. Translation: CSVQNNYGYTF.

This clonotype rates as large. The V call is TRBV5-1, the J call TRBJ2-1; 7 bases line up with TRBD1. CDR3 size: 15 residues. The J segment lost 3 bases and the V segment lost 1 base, leaving 4 bases of the junction unmatched. Germline V gene sequence: CDR1 SGHRS, CDR2 YFSETQ. The CDR3 nucleotides read TGCGCCAGCAGCTTGTCCACAGGGGACTACAATGAGCAGTTCTTC. This encodes CASSLSTGDYNEQFF.